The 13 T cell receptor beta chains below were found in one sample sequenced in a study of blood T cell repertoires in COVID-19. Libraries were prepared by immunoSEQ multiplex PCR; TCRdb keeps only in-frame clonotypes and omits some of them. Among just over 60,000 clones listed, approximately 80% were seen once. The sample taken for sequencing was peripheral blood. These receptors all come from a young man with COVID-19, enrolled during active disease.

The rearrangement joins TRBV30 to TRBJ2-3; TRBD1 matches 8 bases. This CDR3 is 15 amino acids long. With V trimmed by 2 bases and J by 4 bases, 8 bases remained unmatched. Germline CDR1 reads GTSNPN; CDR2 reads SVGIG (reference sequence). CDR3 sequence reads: CAWSIGQGLADTQYF. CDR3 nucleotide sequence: TGTGCCTGGAGTATAGGACAGGGATTAGCAGATACGCAGTATTTT.

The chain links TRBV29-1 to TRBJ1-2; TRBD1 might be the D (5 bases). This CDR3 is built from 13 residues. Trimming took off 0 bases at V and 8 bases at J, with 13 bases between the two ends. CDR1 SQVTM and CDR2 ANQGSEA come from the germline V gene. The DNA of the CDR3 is TGCAGCGTTGAAGATGGCGGGGGGTTAGGCTACACCTTC. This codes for CSVEDGGGLGYTF.

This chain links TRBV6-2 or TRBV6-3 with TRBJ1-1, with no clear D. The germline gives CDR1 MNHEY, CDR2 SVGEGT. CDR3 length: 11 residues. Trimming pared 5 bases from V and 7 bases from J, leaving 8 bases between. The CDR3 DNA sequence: TGTGCCAGCAGTAGACTGCTTGAAGCTTTCTTT. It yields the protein CASSRLLEAFF.

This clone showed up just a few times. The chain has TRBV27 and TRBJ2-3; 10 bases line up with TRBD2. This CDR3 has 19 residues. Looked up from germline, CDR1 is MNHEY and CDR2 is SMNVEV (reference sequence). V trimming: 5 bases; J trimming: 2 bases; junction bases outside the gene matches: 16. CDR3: CASSPPTGTSVADTDTQYF. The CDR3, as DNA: TGTGCCAGCAGTCCTCCAACCGGGACTAGCGTCGCCGACACAGATACGCAGTATTTT.

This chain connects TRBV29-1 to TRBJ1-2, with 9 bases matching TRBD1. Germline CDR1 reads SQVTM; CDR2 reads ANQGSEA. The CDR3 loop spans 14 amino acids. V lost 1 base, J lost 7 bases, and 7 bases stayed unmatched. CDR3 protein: CSVEVSGQGFGYTF. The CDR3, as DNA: TGCAGCGTTGAAGTTTCGGGACAGGGTTTTGGCTACACCTTC.

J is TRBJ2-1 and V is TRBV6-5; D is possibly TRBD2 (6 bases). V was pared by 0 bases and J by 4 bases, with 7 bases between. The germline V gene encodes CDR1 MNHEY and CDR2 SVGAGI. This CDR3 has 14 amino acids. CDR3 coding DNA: TGTGCCAGCAGTTACTCGCGGGAATACAATGAGCAGTTCTTC. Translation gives CASSYSREYNEQFF.

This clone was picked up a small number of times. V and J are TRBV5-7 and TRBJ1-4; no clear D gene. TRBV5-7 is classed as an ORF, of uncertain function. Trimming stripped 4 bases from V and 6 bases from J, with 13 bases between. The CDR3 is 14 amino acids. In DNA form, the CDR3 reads TGTGCCAGCAGCCACTTCCGGGGAGATGAAAAACTGTTTTTT. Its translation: CASSHFRGDEKLFF.

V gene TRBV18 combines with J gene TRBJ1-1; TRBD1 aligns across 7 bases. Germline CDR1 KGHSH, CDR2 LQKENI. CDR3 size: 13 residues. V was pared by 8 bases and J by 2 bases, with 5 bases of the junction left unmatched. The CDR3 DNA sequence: TGTGCCAGCCAGGGGGGCGTAAACACTGAAGCTTTCTTT. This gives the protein CASQGGVNTEAFF.

CDR3 loop: CASSQDNSAYYNEQFF. CDR3 sequence (DNA): TGCGCCAGCAGCCAAGATAACTCCGCATACTACAATGAGCAGTTCTTC. The chain employs TRBV4-1 and TRBJ2-1; D gene unclear. The CDR3 sequence is 16 residues long. Germline V gives CDR1 MGHRA, CDR2 YSYEKL. The V and J ends lost 0 bases and 3 bases respectively, with 12 bases between them.

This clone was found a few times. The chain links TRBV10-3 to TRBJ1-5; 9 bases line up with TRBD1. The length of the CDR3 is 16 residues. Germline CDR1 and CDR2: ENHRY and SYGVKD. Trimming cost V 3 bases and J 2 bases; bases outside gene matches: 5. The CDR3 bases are TGTGCCATCAGTGACCCGGACAGGGGTGGCAATCAGCCCCAGCATTTT. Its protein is CAISDPDRGGNQPQHF.

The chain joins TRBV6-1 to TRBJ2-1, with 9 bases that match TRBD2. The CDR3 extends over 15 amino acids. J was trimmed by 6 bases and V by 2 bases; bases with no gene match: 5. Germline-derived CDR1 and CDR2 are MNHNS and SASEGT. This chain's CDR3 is CASSELAGGFNEQFF. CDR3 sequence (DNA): TGTGCCAGCAGTGAACTGGCGGGAGGGTTCAATGAGCAGTTCTTC.

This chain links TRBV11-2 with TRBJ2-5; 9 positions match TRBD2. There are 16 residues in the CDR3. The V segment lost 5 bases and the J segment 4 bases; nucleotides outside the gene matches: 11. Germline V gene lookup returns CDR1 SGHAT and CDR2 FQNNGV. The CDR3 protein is CASSPYPGTSPETQYF. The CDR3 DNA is TGTGCCAGCAGCCCCTATCCCGGGACTAGCCCAGAGACCCAGTACTTC.

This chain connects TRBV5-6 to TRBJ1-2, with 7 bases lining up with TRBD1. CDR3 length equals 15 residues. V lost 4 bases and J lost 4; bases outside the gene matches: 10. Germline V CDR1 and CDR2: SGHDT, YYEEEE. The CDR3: CASSGGQKRFYGYTF. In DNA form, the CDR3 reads TGTGCCAGCAGCGGGGGACAGAAACGATTCTATGGCTACACCTTC.